These T cell receptor beta chains were read from a single sample in a study of blood T cell repertoires in COVID-19. Produced via immunoSEQ multiplex PCR; TCRdb's table is partial and in-frame only. Among around 230,000 clones listed, 87% were seen once. Sequenced input: PBMCs or T cells enriched from blood (not recorded which). These receptors originate from a man aged 18 to 30 with acute COVID-19. CDR3s include the opening cysteine and the closing phenylalanine or tryptophan. A D gene is named only where the DNA matches it firmly. Expanded clones are given a class, and other clones once, few, many or no size at all.

>-|TRBJ2-1|-|TRBV14
TGTGCCAGCAGCCACCTGAGGGACTTTTTTGAGCAGTTCTTC
CASSHLRDFFEQFF
>-|TRBJ2-1|-|TRBV6-1
TGTGCCAGCAGTGAACAGACACATTCCTACAATGAGCAGTTCTTC
CASSEQTHSYNEQFF
>-|TRBJ1-4|TRBD1|TRBV3-1/TRBV3-2
TGTGCCAGCAGCCGCTATGGGGGACAGGGGGGAGAAAAACTGTTTTTT
CASSRYGGQGGEKLFF
>-|TRBJ1-6|TRBD1|TRBV7-9
TGTGCCAGCAGCTCTGGACAGGGTAATTCACCCCTCCACTTT
CASSSGQGNSPLHF
>-|TRBJ1-2|TRBD1|TRBV19
TGTGCCAGCACTACTCAGGGGGCGGCCGGGTCTGGCTACACCTTC
CASTTQGAAGSGYTF
>-|TRBJ2-3|-|TRBV7-8
TGTGCCAGCAGCTTTAAGAGCTCAGATACGCAGTATTTT
CASSFKSSDTQYF
>-|TRBJ2-2|-|TRBV27
TGTGCCAGCACCTTATCCGGGAGGAACACCGGGGAGCTGTTTTTT
CASTLSGRNTGELFF
>-|TRBJ2-7|-|TRBV2
TGTGCCAGCGTTGTGGACAGCACCTACGAGCAGTACTTC
CASVVDSTYEQYF
>-|TRBJ2-2|-|TRBV24-1
TGTGCCACCCCCCACGGGGAGCTGTTTTTT
CATPHGELFF
>-|TRBJ1-1|TRBD1|TRBV7-9
TGTGCCAGCAGCCCGTCGACAGGGGGGAGGGACACTGAAGCTTTCTTT
CASSPSTGGRDTEAFF
>-|TRBJ2-7|-|TRBV6-2/TRBV6-3
TGTGCCAGCAGTTACGAGGGACACTCCTACGAGCAGTACTTC
CASSYEGHSYEQYF
>once|TRBJ1-4|-|TRBV30
TGTGCCTGTACCCGGGATGAAAAACTGTTTTTT
CACTRDEKLFF
>once|TRBJ1-2|-|TRBV18
TGTGCCAGCTCCTCGGGAGAGCAGGGCCGTGGCTACACCTTC
CASSSGEQGRGYTF
>-|TRBJ2-1|-|TRBV24-1
TGTGCCACCAGTGATCTGACTAGTATTCACGAGCAGTTCTTC
CATSDLTSIHEQFF
>-|TRBJ1-2|TRBD1|TRBV30
TGTGCCTGGCGGAGTCAACGAGGGACAGGGGGCCTTTATGGCTACACCTTC
CAWRSQRGTGGLYGYTF
>-|TRBJ1-5|-|TRBV7-2
TGTGCCAGCAGCTCTCAGAGGGATCAGCCCCAGCATTTT
CASSSQRDQPQHF
>few|TRBJ2-5|-|TRBV11-3
TGTGCCAGCAGCCGTTCTCCAGGGGTCTGGGAGACCCAGTACTTC
CASSRSPGVWETQYF
>-|TRBJ1-1|-|TRBV18
TGTGCCAGCTCACCGTTTGCGGACACTGAAGCTTTCTTT
CASSPFADTEAFF
>few|TRBJ2-7|TRBD2|TRBV5-4
TGTGCCAGCAGCTTGGCTCTAGCGGGAGGGGAGCAGTACTTC
CASSLALAGGEQYF
>once|TRBJ2-5|TRBD1|TRBV5-1
TGCGCCAGCAGCTCGGGACAGGGGGGCGAGACCCAGTACTTC
CASSSGQGGETQYF
>once|TRBJ2-7|-|TRBV2
TGTGCCAGCAGCGGGGAATCGTTTGGGCAGTACTTC
CASSGESFGQYF
>-|TRBJ2-3|-|TRBV9
TGTGCCAGCAGCACAACCCCCCGGGAACGAGCAGATACGCAGTATTTT
CASSTTPRERADTQYF
>-|TRBJ2-5|TRBD2|TRBV3-1/TRBV3-2
TGTGCCAGCAGCCAAGTCAGCGGGAGTGGTGAGACCCAGTACTTC
CASSQVSGSGETQYF
>-|TRBJ2-7|TRBD2|TRBV28
TGTGCCAGCAGTCCAGGGACAGTCGGACTAGCGGGAGGATACGAGCAGTACTTC
CASSPGTVGLAGGYEQYF
>-|TRBJ2-7|-|TRBV27
TGTGCCAGCAGTTTCTTTCCGGGGGTAGGCGAGCAGTACTTC
CASSFFPGVGEQYF
>-|TRBJ1-5|TRBD1|TRBV18
TGTGCCAGCTCACGGGACAGGGGCGTAGACCTTTATAGCAATCAGCCCCAGCATTTT
CASSRDRGVDLYSNQPQHF
>-|TRBJ2-3|TRBD2|TRBV7-3
TGTGCCAGCAGCCCACAGGGGGGACTAGCGGCAGTCACAGATACGCAGTATTTT
CASSPQGGLAAVTDTQYF
>-|TRBJ1-6|-|TRBV7-2
TGTGCCAGCAGCACCGGACAGCCGAATTCACCCCTCCACTTT
CASSTGQPNSPLHF
>few|TRBJ2-5|-|TRBV19
TGTGCCAGTAGTATTTCGGAGACCCAGTACTTC
CASSISETQYF
>-|TRBJ1-5|-|TRBV19
TGTGCCAGTAGTATCAAACAGGGTAGCAATCAGCCCCAGCATTTT
CASSIKQGSNQPQHF
>-|TRBJ1-5|-|TRBV19
TGTGCCAGTAGTGGGACGGGGGGGAGTACTCAGCCCCAGCATTTT
CASSGTGGSTQPQHF
>-|TRBJ2-3|-|TRBV7-6
TGTGCCAGCAGCTTAGGGTTGAGAGGGCAAGATACGCAGTATTTT
CASSLGLRGQDTQYF
>once|TRBJ2-5|-|TRBV2
TGTGCCAGCAGTGAAGGCCCTAAAGAGACCCAGTACTTC
CASSEGPKETQYF
>-|TRBJ1-5|-|TRBV28
TGTGCCAGCGGGGAGTTTGGCAATCAGCCCCAGCATTTT
CASGEFGNQPQHF
>-|TRBJ2-1|-|TRBV4-3
TGCGCCAGCAGCCAGGCCGGGGTAGGCGACTACAATGAGCAGTTCTTC
CASSQAGVGDYNEQFF
>-|TRBJ2-3|TRBD2|TRBV7-9
TGTGCCAGCAGCTTGAGGACTAGCGAAAGCACAGATACGCAGTATTTT
CASSLRTSESTDTQYF
>few|TRBJ2-7|TRBD2|TRBV3-1/TRBV3-2
TGTGCCAGCAGCCTGGGGACTAGCGGGAGTGGTAGGTCGTCCTACGAGCAGTACTTC
CASSLGTSGSGRSSYEQYF
>-|TRBJ2-3|TRBD2|TRBV7-2
TGTGCCAGCAGCTTAGGCGGGAGGGCCAGGGGGGATACGCAGTATTTT
CASSLGGRARGDTQYF
>-|TRBJ2-5|-|TRBV5-1
TGCGCCAGCAGCTCCGGGACTTCTCAAGAGACCCAGTACTTC
CASSSGTSQETQYF
>-|TRBJ2-5|TRBD1|TRBV3-1/TRBV3-2
TGTGCCAGCAGCCGGGACAGTAGAGAGACCCAGTACTTC
CASSRDSRETQYF
>once|TRBJ2-5|-|TRBV27
TGTGCCAGCAGTTTATCGACAGCCAATGTCGAGGAGACCCAGTACTTC
CASSLSTANVEETQYF
>-|TRBJ2-3|-|TRBV11-2
TGTGCCAGCAGCTTCAGGGGAGATACGCAGTATTTT
CASSFRGDTQYF
>-|TRBJ1-2|TRBD1|TRBV28
TGTGCCAGCAGCCCTCCAGGGGGCTATGGCTACACCTTC
CASSPPGGYGYTF
>-|TRBJ2-1|-|TRBV7-3
TGTGCCAGCAGCTTAGTCGGGACCTACAATGAGCAGTTCTTC
CASSLVGTYNEQFF
>-|TRBJ1-1|-|TRBV2
TGTGCCAGCAGTTGGACAGAAGCTTTCTTT
CASSWTEAFF
>-|TRBJ2-1|TRBD2|TRBV24-1
TGTGCCACCAGTCGTTCTAGCGGAGAAACTTACAATGAGCAGTTCTTC
CATSRSSGETYNEQFF
>-|TRBJ1-2|-|TRBV6-1
TGTGCCAGCAGTGAACAGGGTATGCGGGGCTACACCTTC
CASSEQGMRGYTF
>-|TRBJ2-7|TRBD2|TRBV29-1
TGCAGCGTTGGGGGACTAGCGGTATACGAGCAGTACTTC
CSVGGLAVYEQYF
>-|TRBJ1-1|-|TRBV3-1/TRBV3-2
TGTGCCAGCAGCCAATTAGAGAACACTGAAGCTTTCTTT
CASSQLENTEAFF
>-|TRBJ2-7|-|TRBV2
TGTGCCAGCAGTGAAGATTTGCGGGACGAGCAGTACTTC
CASSEDLRDEQYF
>-|TRBJ2-1|TRBD2|TRBV18
TGTGCCAGCTCTTCGCTAGCGGGAGCCTACAATGAGCAGTTCTTC
CASSSLAGAYNEQFF
>-|TRBJ2-1|TRBD2|TRBV28
TGTGCCAGCAGGACCGGGACTAGCGGGAGTAATGAGCAGTTCTTC
CASRTGTSGSNEQFF
>few|TRBJ1-4|-|TRBV25-1
TGTGCCAGCAGTGGGAGGGTACATACTAATGAAAAACTGTTTTTT
CASSGRVHTNEKLFF
>-|TRBJ2-7|TRBD1|TRBV2
TGTGCCAGCGCCAACAGGGGCCACGAGCAGTACTTC
CASANRGHEQYF
>-|TRBJ1-2|-|TRBV2
TGTGCCAGCAGTGCGAGGGGAGGAAGCTATGGCTACACCTTC
CASSARGGSYGYTF